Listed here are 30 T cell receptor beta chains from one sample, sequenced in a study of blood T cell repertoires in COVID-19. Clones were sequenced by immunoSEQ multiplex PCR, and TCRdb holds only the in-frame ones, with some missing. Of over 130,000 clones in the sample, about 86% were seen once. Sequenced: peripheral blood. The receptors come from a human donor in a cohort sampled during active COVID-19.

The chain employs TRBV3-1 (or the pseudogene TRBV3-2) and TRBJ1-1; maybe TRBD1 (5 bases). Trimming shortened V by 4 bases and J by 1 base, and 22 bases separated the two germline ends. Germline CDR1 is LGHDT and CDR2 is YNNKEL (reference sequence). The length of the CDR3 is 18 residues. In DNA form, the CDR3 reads TGTGCCAGCAGCCGAGACCCCCTATCGAGGACAACGAACACTGAAGCTTTCTTT. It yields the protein CASSRDPLSRTTNTEAFF.

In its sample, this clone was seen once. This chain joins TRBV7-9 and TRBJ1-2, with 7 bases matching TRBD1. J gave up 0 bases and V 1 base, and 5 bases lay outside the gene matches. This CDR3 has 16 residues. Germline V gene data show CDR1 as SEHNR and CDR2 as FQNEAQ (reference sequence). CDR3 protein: CASSLDPGGTNYGYTF. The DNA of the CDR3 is TGTGCCAGCAGCTTAGACCCAGGGGGTACTAACTATGGCTACACCTTC.

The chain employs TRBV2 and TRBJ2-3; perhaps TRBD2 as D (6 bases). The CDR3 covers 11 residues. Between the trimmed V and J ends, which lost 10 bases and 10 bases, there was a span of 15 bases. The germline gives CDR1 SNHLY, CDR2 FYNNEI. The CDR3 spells CATSEEGPQYF. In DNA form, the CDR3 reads TGTGCCACCTCGGAGGAGGGTCCGCAGTATTTT.

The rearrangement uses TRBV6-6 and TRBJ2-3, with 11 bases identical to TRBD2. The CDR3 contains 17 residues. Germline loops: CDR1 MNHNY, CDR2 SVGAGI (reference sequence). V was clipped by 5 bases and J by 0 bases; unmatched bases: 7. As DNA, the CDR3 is TGTGCCAGCAGTCCTAGCGGGGGGTACACTAGCACAGATACGCAGTATTTT. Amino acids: CASSPSGGYTSTDTQYF.

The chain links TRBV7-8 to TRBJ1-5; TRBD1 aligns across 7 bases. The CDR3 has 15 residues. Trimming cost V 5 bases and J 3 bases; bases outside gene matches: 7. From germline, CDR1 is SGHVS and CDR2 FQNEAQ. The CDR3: CASSHDRVANQPQHF. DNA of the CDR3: TGTGCCAGCAGCCACGACAGGGTGGCCAATCAGCCCCAGCATTTT.

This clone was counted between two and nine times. The DNA of the CDR3 is TGCGCCAGCAGAATCACACCAAGCCCGGGGGACACTGAAGCTTTCTTT. Translated, it gives CASRITPSPGDTEAFF. The chain employs TRBV5-1 and TRBJ1-1; tentative D call: TRBD1 (5 bases). The CDR3 is 16 residues long. CDR1 SGHRS and CDR2 YFSETQ come from the germline V gene. V lost 5 bases to trimming and J lost 3 bases, with 20 bases between them.

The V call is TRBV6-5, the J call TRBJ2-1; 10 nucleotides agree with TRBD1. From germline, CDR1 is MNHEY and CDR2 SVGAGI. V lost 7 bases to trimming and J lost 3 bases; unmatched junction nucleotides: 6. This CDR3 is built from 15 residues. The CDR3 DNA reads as TGTGCCAGCAACCCCCGGGACAGGGGCTACAATGAGCAGTTCTTC. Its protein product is CASNPRDRGYNEQFF.

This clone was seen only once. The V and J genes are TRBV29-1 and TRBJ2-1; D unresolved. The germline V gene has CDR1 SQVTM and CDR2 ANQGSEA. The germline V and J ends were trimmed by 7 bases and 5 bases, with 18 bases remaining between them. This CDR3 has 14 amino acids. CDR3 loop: CSADSATPNNEQFF. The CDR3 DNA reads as TGCAGCGCAGACTCGGCCACTCCTAACAATGAGCAGTTCTTC.

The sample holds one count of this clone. CDR3 bases: TGTGCCAGCAGCGGGGGAGGGCCCGAGCAGTACTTC. Translated: CASSGGGPEQYF. This chain joins TRBV11-3 and TRBJ2-7, with 7 bases that match TRBD2. The CDR3 contains 12 residues. The V and J ends lost 5 bases and 6 bases, in that order; junction bases with no gene match: 4. The germline V gene has CDR1 SGHNT and CDR2 YENEEA.

DNA of the CDR3: TGCAGCATAAAATTGGGACAGGCCAATGAGCAGTTCTTC. It codes for CSIKLGQANEQFF. The chain employs TRBV29-1 and TRBJ2-1; 8 bases map to TRBD1. Trimming removed 8 bases from V and 6 bases from J; junction bases left unmatched: 9. This CDR3 region has 13 residues. Germline assignment: CDR1 SQVTM and CDR2 ANQGSEA.

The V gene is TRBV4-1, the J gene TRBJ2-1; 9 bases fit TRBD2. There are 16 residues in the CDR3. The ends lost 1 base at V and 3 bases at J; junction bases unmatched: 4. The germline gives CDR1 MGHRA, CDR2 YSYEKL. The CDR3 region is CASSQVRLAVYNEQFF. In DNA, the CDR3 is TGCGCCAGCAGCCAAGTAAGACTAGCGGTCTACAATGAGCAGTTCTTC.

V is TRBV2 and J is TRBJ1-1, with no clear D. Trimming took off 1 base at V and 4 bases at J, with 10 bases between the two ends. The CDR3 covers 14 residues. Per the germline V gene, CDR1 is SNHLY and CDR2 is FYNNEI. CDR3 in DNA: TGTGCCAGCAGTGAAGTTTCGGTCGGCACTGAAGCTTTCTTT. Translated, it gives CASSEVSVGTEAFF. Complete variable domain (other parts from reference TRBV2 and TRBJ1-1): EPEVTQTPSHQVTQMGQEVILRCVPISNHLYFYWYRQILGQKVEFLVSFYNNEISEKSEIFDDQFSVERPDGSNFTLKIRSTKLEDSAMYFCASSEVSVGTEAFFGQGTRLTVV.

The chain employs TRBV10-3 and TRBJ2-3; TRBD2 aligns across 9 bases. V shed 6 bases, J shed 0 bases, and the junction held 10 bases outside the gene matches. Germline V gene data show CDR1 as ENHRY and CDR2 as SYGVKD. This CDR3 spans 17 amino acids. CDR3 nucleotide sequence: TGTGCCATCAGAAGCGGGGGGACCGCCATTAGCACAGATACGCAGTATTTT. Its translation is CAIRSGGTAISTDTQYF.

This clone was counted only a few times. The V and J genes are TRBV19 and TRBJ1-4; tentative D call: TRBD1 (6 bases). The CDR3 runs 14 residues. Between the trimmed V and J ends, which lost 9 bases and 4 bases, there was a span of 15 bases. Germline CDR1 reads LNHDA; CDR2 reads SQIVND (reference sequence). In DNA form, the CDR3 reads TGTGCCAGCCGCTCAACAGGGATTAATGAAAAACTGTTTTTT. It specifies CASRSTGINEKLFF.

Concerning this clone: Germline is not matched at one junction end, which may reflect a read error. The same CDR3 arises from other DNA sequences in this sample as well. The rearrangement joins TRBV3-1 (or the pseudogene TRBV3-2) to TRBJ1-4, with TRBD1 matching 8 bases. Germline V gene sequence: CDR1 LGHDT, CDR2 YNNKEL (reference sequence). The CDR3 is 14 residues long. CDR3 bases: TGTGCCAGCAGCCTGGACAGGGCTAACGAAAAACTGTTTTTT. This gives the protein CASSLDRANEKLFF.

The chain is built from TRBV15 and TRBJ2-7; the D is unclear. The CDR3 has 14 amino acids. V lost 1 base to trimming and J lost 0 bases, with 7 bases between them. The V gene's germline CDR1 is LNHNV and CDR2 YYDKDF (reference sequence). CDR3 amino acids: CATSRGQASYEQYF. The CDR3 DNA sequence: TGTGCCACCAGCAGAGGACAAGCCTCCTACGAGCAGTACTTC. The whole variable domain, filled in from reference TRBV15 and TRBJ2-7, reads DAMVIQNPRYQVTQFGKPVTLSCSQTLNHNVMYWYQQKSSQAPKLLFHYYDKDFNNEADTPDNFQSRRPNTSFCFLDIRSPGLGDTAMYLCATSRGQASYEQYFGPGTRLTVT.

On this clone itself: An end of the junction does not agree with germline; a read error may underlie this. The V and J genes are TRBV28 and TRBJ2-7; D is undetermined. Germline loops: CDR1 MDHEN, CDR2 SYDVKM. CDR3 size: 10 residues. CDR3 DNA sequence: TGTGCCAGCAGTTCCTTCGAGCAGTACTTC. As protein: CASSSFEQYF.

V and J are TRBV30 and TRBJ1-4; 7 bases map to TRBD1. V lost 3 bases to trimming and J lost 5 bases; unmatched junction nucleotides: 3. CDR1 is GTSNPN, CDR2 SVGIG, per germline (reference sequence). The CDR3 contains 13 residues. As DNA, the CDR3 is TGTGCCTGGAGCGGGACAGCAAATGAAAAACTGTTTTTT. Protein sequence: CAWSGTANEKLFF.

Written as DNA, the CDR3 is TGTGCCAGCAGTTTGAAGCGGGGGGGCAACGAGCAGTACTTC. Translated: CASSLKRGGNEQYF. The chain recombines TRBV27 with TRBJ2-7; 10 bases align to TRBD2. The germline CDR1 and CDR2 sequences are MNHEY and SMNVEV (reference sequence). The ends lost 3 bases at V and 5 bases at J; junction bases unmatched: 4. This CDR3 region has 14 residues.

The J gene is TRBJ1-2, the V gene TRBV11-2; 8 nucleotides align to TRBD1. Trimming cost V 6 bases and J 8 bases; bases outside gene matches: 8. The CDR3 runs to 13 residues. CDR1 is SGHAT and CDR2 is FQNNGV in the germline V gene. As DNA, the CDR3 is TGTGCCAGCAGGCCAACTACAGGGGGAGGCTACACCTTC. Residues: CASRPTTGGGYTF.

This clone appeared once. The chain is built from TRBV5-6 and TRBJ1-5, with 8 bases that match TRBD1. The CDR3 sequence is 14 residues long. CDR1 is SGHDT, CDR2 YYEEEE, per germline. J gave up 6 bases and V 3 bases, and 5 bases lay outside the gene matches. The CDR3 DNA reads TGTGCCAGCAGCTCCCGGACAGGGATTCAGCCCCAGCATTTT. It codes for CASSSRTGIQPQHF.

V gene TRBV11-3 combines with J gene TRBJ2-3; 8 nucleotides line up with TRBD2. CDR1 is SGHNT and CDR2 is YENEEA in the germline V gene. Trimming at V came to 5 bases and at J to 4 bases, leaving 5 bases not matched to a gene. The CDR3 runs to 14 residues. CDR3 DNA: TGTGCCAGCAGCCCGCGGACTAGCTCAGATACGCAGTATTTT. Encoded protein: CASSPRTSSDTQYF.

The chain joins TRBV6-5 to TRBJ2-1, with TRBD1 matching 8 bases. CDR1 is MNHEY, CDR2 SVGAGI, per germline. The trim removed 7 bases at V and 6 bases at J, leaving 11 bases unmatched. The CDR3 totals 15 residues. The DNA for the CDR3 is TGTGCCAGCACCACACAGAAGGGACAGGTCAATGAGCAGTTCTTC. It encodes CASTTQKGQVNEQFF.

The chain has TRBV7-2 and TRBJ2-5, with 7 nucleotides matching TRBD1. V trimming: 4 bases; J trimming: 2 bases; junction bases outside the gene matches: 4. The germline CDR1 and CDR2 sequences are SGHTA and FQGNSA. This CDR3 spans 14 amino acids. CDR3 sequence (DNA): TGTGCCAGCAGCTGGGACAGCGGACAAGAGACCCAGTACTTC. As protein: CASSWDSGQETQYF.

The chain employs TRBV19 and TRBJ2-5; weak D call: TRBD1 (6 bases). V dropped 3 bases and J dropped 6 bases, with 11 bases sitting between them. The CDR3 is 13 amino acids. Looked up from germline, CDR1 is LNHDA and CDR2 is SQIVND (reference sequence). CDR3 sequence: CASSMRQEKTQYF. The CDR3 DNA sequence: TGTGCCAGTAGTATGAGACAGGAGAAGACCCAGTACTTC.

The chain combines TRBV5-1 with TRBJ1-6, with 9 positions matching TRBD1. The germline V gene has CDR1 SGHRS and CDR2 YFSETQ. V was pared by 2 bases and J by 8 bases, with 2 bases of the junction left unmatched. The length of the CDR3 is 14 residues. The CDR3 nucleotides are TGCGCCAGCAGCTTACAGGGGGCGGATTCACCCCTCCACTTT. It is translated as CASSLQGADSPLHF.

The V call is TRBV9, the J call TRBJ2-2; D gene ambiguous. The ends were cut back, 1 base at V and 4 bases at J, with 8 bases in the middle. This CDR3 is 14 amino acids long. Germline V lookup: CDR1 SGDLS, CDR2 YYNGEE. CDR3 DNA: TGTGCCAGCAGCGTAAGTCGTAGCACCGGGGAGCTGTTTTTT. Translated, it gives CASSVSRSTGELFF. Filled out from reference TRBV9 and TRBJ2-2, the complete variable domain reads DSGVTQTPKHLITATGQRVTLRCSPRSGDLSVYWYQQSLDQGLQFLIQYYNGEERAKGNILERFSAQQFPDLHSELNLSSLELGDSALYFCASSVSRSTGELFFGEGSRLTVL.

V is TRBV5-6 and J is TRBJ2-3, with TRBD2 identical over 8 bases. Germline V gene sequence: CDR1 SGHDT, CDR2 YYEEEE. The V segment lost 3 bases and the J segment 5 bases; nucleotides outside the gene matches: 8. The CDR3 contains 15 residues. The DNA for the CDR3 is TGTGCCAGCAGCTACTTTAGCGGGGCCGGAGATACGCAGTATTTT. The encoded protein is CASSYFSGAGDTQYF. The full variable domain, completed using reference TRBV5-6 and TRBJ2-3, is DAGVTQSPTHLIKTRGQQVTLRCSPKSGHDTVSWYQQALGQGPQFIFQYYEEEERQRGNFPDRFSGHQFPNYSSELNVNALLLGDSALYLCASSYFSGAGDTQYFGPGTRLTVL.

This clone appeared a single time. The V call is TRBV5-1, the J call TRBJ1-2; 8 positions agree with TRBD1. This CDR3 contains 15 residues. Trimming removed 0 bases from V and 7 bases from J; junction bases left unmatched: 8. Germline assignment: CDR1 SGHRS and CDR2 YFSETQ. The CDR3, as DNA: TGCGCCAGCAGCTTGGAAGGGTCAGGGGGCGGTGGCTACACCTTC. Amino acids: CASSLEGSGGGGYTF.

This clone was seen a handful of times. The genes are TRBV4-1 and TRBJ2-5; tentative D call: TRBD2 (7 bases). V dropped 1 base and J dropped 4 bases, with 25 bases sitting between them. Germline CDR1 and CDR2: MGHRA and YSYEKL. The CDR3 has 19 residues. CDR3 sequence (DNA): TGCGCCAGCAGCCAAGCGGGAGTACAGGGAGGGGGTGGTGGAGAGACCCAGTACTTC. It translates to CASSQAGVQGGGGGETQYF.